These T cell receptor beta chains were read from a single sample in a study of blood T cell repertoires in COVID-19. TCRdb keeps only in-frame clones here, not all; method: immunoSEQ multiplex PCR. Of 55,000 to 65,000 clones listed, 75% to 90% were seen once; the top ten hold around 9.6%. Sequenced material: peripheral blood. The receptor source for this set is a man aged 25-45 years with COVID-19, enrolled during active disease. CDR3s include the opening cysteine and the closing phenylalanine or tryptophan. The D gene is left open where the match is weak. Rows may omit the clone size; those that give it use once, few, many or a size class.

14 TRBJ2-7 NA NA TRBV6-5 CASSYGRGPRKQYF TGTGCCAGCAGTTACGGGCGGGGCCCGAGGAAGCAGTACTTC
14 TRBJ1-1 NA NA TRBV9 CASSSRGGTTEAFF TGTGCCAGCAGCTCTAGGGGGGGAACCACTGAAGCTTTCTTT
17 TRBJ2-6 NA NA TRBV4-2 CASSQDLASSGANVLTF TGTGCCAGCAGCCAAGATCTGGCCAGCTCTGGGGCCAACGTCCTGACTTTC
17 TRBJ2-1 NA NA TRBV28 CASSFLRTGGIDNEQFF TGTGCCAGCAGTTTCCTCCGAACGGGGGGCATTGACAATGAGCAGTTCTTC
12 TRBJ2-3 TRBD2 NA TRBV9 CASSRGGYTQYF TGTGCCAGCAGCCGGGGGGGGTATACGCAGTATTTT
16 TRBJ1-2 TRBD1 NA TRBV7-9 CASSLALGQLNYGYTF TGTGCCAGCAGCTTAGCCCTGGGACAGCTAAACTATGGCTACACCTTC
20 TRBJ2-4 TRBD2 many TRBV4-2 CASSQSLLSGRMGAKNIQYF TGTGCCAGCAGCCAGAGCCTACTCAGCGGGAGGATGGGAGCCAAAAACATTCAGTACTTC
17 TRBJ1-5 TRBD1 NA TRBV19 CASSAQDRGRLYQPQHF TGTGCCAGTAGTGCCCAGGACAGGGGGAGACTCTATCAGCCCCAGCATTTT
17 TRBJ2-7 TRBD2 NA TRBV7-6 CAARAEGAGAIEYEQYF TGTGCCGCAAGAGCGGAAGGGGCGGGAGCCATTGAGTACGAGCAGTACTTC
16 TRBJ1-4 NA NA TRBV9 CASSLTVGRGNEKLFF TGTGCCAGCAGCCTCACCGTAGGCAGGGGAAATGAAAAACTGTTTTTT
15 TRBJ1-2 NA NA TRBV25-1 CASSAPVRGNYGYTF TGTGCCAGCAGTGCCCCGGTCAGGGGTAACTATGGCTACACCTTC
16 TRBJ2-1 TRBD2 NA TRBV6-2/TRBV6-3 CASSYNPAGGGNEQFF TGTGCCAGCAGTTACAATCCAGCGGGAGGGGGTAATGAGCAGTTCTTC
13 TRBJ2-5 NA NA TRBV30 CAWSGQGPETQYF TGTGCCTGGAGTGGGCAGGGGCCGGAGACCCAGTACTTC
15 TRBJ1-5 TRBD1 NA TRBV5-8 CASSLWIQGAQPQHF TGTGCCAGCAGCTTGTGGATACAGGGGGCCCAGCCCCAGCATTTT
11 TRBJ1-1 NA NA TRBV6-5 CASSSPMEAFF TGTGCCAGCAGTTCCCCTATGGAAGCTTTCTTT
13 TRBJ2-3 NA NA TRBV5-1 CASSYERADTQYF TGCGCCAGCAGTTATGAGCGAGCAGATACGCAGTATTTT
15 TRBJ2-7 TRBD2 NA TRBV7-9 CASSGKAGASYEQYF TGTGCCAGCAGCGGAAAAGCGGGAGCGTCCTACGAGCAGTACTTC
15 TRBJ1-6 NA NA TRBV5-1 CASSLEPGDNSPLHF TGCGCCAGCAGCTTGGAACCAGGGGACAATTCACCCCTCCACTTT
13 TRBJ1-1 NA NA TRBV27 CASRLIRGNPAFF TGTGCCAGCAGGCTAATTAGGGGGAACCCAGCTTTCTTT
14 TRBJ2-7 NA NA TRBV9 CASSVAWGAYEQYF TGTGCCAGCAGCGTAGCTTGGGGAGCCTACGAGCAGTACTTC
14 TRBJ1-1 NA NA TRBV6-5 CASSYSLQYTEAFF TGTGCCAGCAGTTACTCGCTACAGTACACTGAAGCTTTCTTT
16 TRBJ2-2 TRBD2 NA TRBV9 CASSVALAGDTGELFF TGTGCCAGCAGCGTAGCCCTAGCGGGAGACACCGGGGAGCTGTTTTTT
16 TRBJ1-1 NA NA TRBV18 CASSPFAAGASTEAFF TGTGCCAGCTCACCATTCGCCGCGGGGGCGAGCACTGAAGCTTTCTTT
15 TRBJ2-1 NA NA TRBV11-2 CASSLGRSNHNEQFF TGTGCCAGCAGCTTAGGGCGGAGTAACCACAATGAGCAGTTCTTC
19 TRBJ2-3 TRBD2 NA TRBV30 CAWSSSGLAGGLGTDTQYF TGTGCCTGGAGTTCATCGGGACTAGCGGGAGGGCTAGGAACAGATACGCAGTATTTT
17 TRBJ2-1 TRBD2 NA TRBV7-2 CASSGRRSGRIGNEQFF TGTGCCAGCAGCGGACGACGTAGCGGGAGAATTGGCAATGAGCAGTTCTTC
12 TRBJ2-1 NA NA TRBV11-2 CASSHMTGEQFF TGTGCCAGCAGCCATATGACGGGTGAGCAGTTCTTC
14 TRBJ2-5 TRBD2 NA TRBV5-4 CASSLGLAMETQYF TGTGCCAGCAGCTTGGGACTAGCGATGGAGACCCAGTACTTC
13 TRBJ1-4 NA NA TRBV18 CASSPTEGAKLFF TGTGCCAGCTCACCGACTGAAGGGGCAAAACTGTTTTTT
15 TRBJ1-5 TRBD1 NA TRBV5-4 CASSSGQGNNQPQHF TGTGCCAGCAGCTCAGGACAGGGGAATAATCAGCCCCAGCATTTT
14 TRBJ1-4 TRBD1 NA TRBV19 CATSPGQYNEKLFF TGTGCCACCTCCCCGGGACAGTATAATGAAAAACTGTTTTTT
13 TRBJ2-7 TRBD1 NA TRBV5-6 CASSSTGDYEQYF TGTGCCAGCAGCTCGACAGGGGACTACGAGCAGTACTTC
14 TRBJ1-3 TRBD1 NA TRBV10-3 CAISDGTGRDTIYF TGTGCCATCAGTGATGGGACAGGTCGGGACACCATATATTTT
14 TRBJ1-2 NA NA TRBV14 CASSQDQASYGYTF TGTGCCAGCAGCCAAGATCAGGCAAGCTATGGCTACACCTTC
15 TRBJ1-1 NA NA TRBV6-5 CASSPLGGLGREAFF TGTGCCAGCAGTCCCCTGGGGGGGTTGGGGAGAGAAGCTTTCTTT
12 TRBJ1-5 NA NA TRBV19 CASSLFDQPQHF TGTGCCAGTAGCTTATTCGATCAGCCCCAGCATTTT
15 TRBJ1-4 NA NA TRBV11-1 CASSWTDSTNEKLFF TGTGCCAGCAGCTGGACAGATTCAACTAATGAAAAACTGTTTTTT
15 TRBJ2-1 TRBD2 NA TRBV7-3 CASSLSGRALYEQFF TGTGCCAGCAGCCTTAGCGGGAGGGCCTTATATGAGCAGTTCTTC
13 TRBJ1-2 NA NA TRBV28 CASSSTGGSGYTF TGTGCCAGCAGTTCGACAGGCGGCTCGGGCTACACCTTC
18 TRBJ1-3 NA NA TRBV11-2 CASSPRGGGATTGNTIYF TGTGCCAGCAGCCCCCGTGGTGGGGGGGCGACTACTGGAAACACCATATATTTT
14 TRBJ1-1 NA once TRBV9 CASSVGGLGTEAFF TGTGCCAGCAGCGTGGGGGGGCTGGGGACTGAAGCTTTCTTT
16 TRBJ2-7 TRBD1 few TRBV11-2 CASSSTLDRGEYEQYF TGTGCCAGCAGCTCCACCCTGGACAGGGGAGAGTACGAGCAGTACTTC
13 TRBJ1-2 NA NA TRBV10-2 CASSVGGLYGYTF TGCGCCAGCAGTGTTGGGGGACTCTATGGCTACACCTTC
12 TRBJ2-1 NA few TRBV2 CASSGPTAQQFF TGTGCCAGCAGTGGGCCGACAGCTCAGCAGTTCTTC
13 TRBJ1-2 NA NA TRBV28 CASSSSPHYGYTF TGTGCCAGCAGTTCCTCTCCTCACTATGGCTACACCTTC
14 TRBJ2-2 TRBD1 NA TRBV2 CASTRTGGAGELFF TGTGCCAGCACCCGGACAGGGGGGGCCGGGGAGCTGTTTTTT
12 TRBJ1-1 NA NA TRBV5-1 CASSSGGTEAFF TGCGCCAGCAGTAGCGGGGGCACTGAAGCTTTCTTT
14 TRBJ2-1 TRBD1 NA TRBV6-2/TRBV6-3 CASSRQGTYNEQFF TGTGCCAGCAGTCGACAGGGTACATACAATGAGCAGTTCTTC
14 TRBJ2-1 TRBD2 NA TRBV18 CASSPPGLVNEQFF TGTGCCAGCTCACCACCGGGACTAGTAAATGAGCAGTTCTTC
12 TRBJ1-1 NA NA TRBV13 CASSRGGTEAFF TGTGCCAGCTCTCGGGGGGGCACTGAAGCTTTCTTT
15 TRBJ2-2 TRBD2 NA TRBV7-9 CASSPGTIYTGELFF TGTGCCAGCAGCCCCGGGACTATTTACACCGGGGAGCTGTTTTTT
14 TRBJ2-3 TRBD2 NA TRBV5-1 CASSSTSYADTQYF TGCGCCAGCAGCTCGACTAGCTATGCAGATACGCAGTATTTT
15 TRBJ1-5 NA NA TRBV12-1 CASSRRTGVFQPQHF TGTGCCAGCAGCCGTCGGACAGGGGTTTTCCAGCCCCAGCATTTT